These 12 T cell receptor beta chains originate from one sample sequenced in a study of blood T cell repertoires in COVID-19 (dated by TCRdb to about 2020). Library preparation used the immunoSEQ multiplex PCR assay. The table comes from immuneACCESS by way of TCRdb, which keeps in-frame sequences with V and J called. Part of the clones is missing from these tables; in studies checked, under half for an unresolved V gene and the rest for unknown reasons. Across this sample there are a few hundred thousand clones, with 89% seen only once. The ten top clones hold around 4.6% of the sample. The material sequenced was peripheral blood. The receptors stem from a woman in her forties who had recovered from COVID-19.

The chain has TRBV18 and TRBJ1-1; the D gene is possibly TRBD1 (6 bases). Germline V gene data show CDR1 as KGHSH and CDR2 as LQKENI. This CDR3 has 12 amino acids. V dropped 3 bases and J dropped 11 bases, with 13 bases sitting between them. CDR3 residues: CASSPTGIEAFF. CDR3 coding DNA: TGTGCCAGCTCACCTACAGGGATCGAGGCTTTCTTT.

This clone turned up a few times. The V call is TRBV19, the J call TRBJ2-3; D is uncertain. Germline CDR1 and CDR2: LNHDA and SQIVND (reference sequence). V dropped 5 bases and J dropped 2 bases, with 11 bases sitting between them. The CDR3 has 14 amino acids. The CDR3 DNA follows: TGTGCCAGTAGTTTTCGGGTAAACACAGATACGCAGTATTTT. Translating gives CASSFRVNTDTQYF.

This clone was counted once. The chain links TRBV12-5 to TRBJ2-3; 11 bases map to TRBD2. Germline-derived CDR1 and CDR2 are LGHNT and FRNRAP. This CDR3 contains 15 residues. Losses at the gene ends were 3 bases for V and 4 bases for J; bases not matched to a gene: 3. CDR3 nucleotide sequence: TGTGCTAGTGGTTTACTAGCGGGAGTAGCAGATACGCAGTATTTT. It codes for CASGLLAGVADTQYF.

This clone has a single count. The J gene is TRBJ1-1, the V gene TRBV7-2, with TRBD1 matching over 7 bases. The germline gives CDR1 SGHTA, CDR2 FQGNSA. With V trimmed by 3 bases and J by 12 bases, 10 bases remained unmatched. The CDR3 spans 13 residues. The CDR3 region has the DNA TGTGCCAGCAGCTTGCCAGGGGGGATTTTGTCTTTCTTT. Its protein is CASSLPGGILSFF.

The chain combines TRBV12-5 with TRBJ1-2; no clear D. The CDR3 totals 12 residues. Per germline, CDR1 LGHNT and CDR2 FRNRAP. Between the trimmed V and J ends, which lost 6 bases and 6 bases, there was a span of 11 bases. The CDR3 bases are TGTGCTAGTGGGGAGTTTATGGATGGCTACACCTTC. This sequence encodes CASGEFMDGYTF.

J is TRBJ2-1 and V is TRBV28, with TRBD2 as a possible D gene (6 bases). Germline CDR1 and CDR2: MDHEN and SYDVKM. This CDR3 is 17 amino acids long. V lost 3 bases to trimming and J lost 0 bases, with 15 bases between them. The CDR3 protein is CASSFVGTRRSYNEQFF. The CDR3 coding sequence is TGTGCCAGCAGTTTCGTAGGGACTCGGCGCTCCTACAATGAGCAGTTCTTC.

The CDR3 DNA is TGTGCCTGGAGTGGACACTACGAGCAGTACTTC. Translating gives CAWSGHYEQYF. The chain has TRBV30 and TRBJ2-7; D gene unclear. Trimming left V 1 base short and J 3 bases short, with 4 bases between. The CDR3 covers 11 residues. The V gene's germline CDR1 is GTSNPN and CDR2 SVGIG (reference sequence).

The chain recombines TRBV27 with TRBJ1-4; D call uncertain. This CDR3 region has 14 residues. V was shortened by 1 base and J by 7 bases, with 10 bases between the two germline ends. From germline, CDR1 is MNHEY and CDR2 SMNVEV (reference sequence). The CDR3 nucleotides are TGTGCCAGCAGTTTATATAGAGGGAGTGAAAAACTGTTTTTT. It is translated as CASSLYRGSEKLFF.

This chain links TRBV11-2 with TRBJ1-1, with D perhaps matching TRBD1 (5 bases). This CDR3 spans 15 amino acids. V was pared by 5 bases and J by 1 base, with 14 bases between. The V gene's germline CDR1 is SGHAT and CDR2 FQNNGV. CDR3: CASSTLTTENTEAFF. CDR3 nucleotides: TGTGCCAGCAGCACACTAACGACAGAGAACACTGAAGCTTTCTTT.

This rearrangement joins TRBV7-9 to TRBJ2-7; D is uncertain. V was trimmed by 5 bases and J by 1 base, leaving 12 bases between them. Germline CDR1 reads SEHNR; CDR2 reads FQNEAQ (reference sequence). The CDR3 is made up of 14 amino acids. The CDR3 DNA sequence: TGTGCCAGCAGCATGGAGAGAAGGTCCTACGAGCAGTACTTC. This gives the protein CASSMERRSYEQYF. Variable domain in full (rest from reference TRBV7-9 and TRBJ2-7): DTGVSQNPRHKITKRGQNVTFRCDPISEHNRLYWYRQTLGQGPEFLTYFQNEAQLEKSRLLSDRFSAERPKGSFSTLEIQRTEQGDSAMYLCASSMERRSYEQYFGPGTRLTVT.

V is TRBV12-5 and J is TRBJ2-2, with 7 bases identical to TRBD2. Germline V CDR1 and CDR2: LGHNT, FRNRAP. V shed 7 bases and J 5 bases; nucleotides not matched to a gene: 4. CDR3 length: 13 residues. The CDR3 here is CASVRGGTGELFF. The CDR3 DNA reads as TGTGCTAGTGTCCGGGGAGGGACCGGGGAGCTGTTTTTT.

The rearrangement uses TRBV6-2 or TRBV6-3 and TRBJ1-4, with 7 nucleotides matching TRBD1. Looked up from germline, CDR1 is MNHEY and CDR2 is SVGEGT. V gave up 5 bases and J gave up 8 bases; unmatched junction bases: 8. The CDR3 extends over 14 amino acids. Written as DNA, the CDR3 is TGTGCCAGCAGTCGAGGGGGCCGGGAGGAAAAACTGTTTTTT. It specifies CASSRGGREEKLFF.